These 30 T cell receptor beta chains came from one sample sequenced in a study of blood T cell repertoires in COVID-19. Repertoires were generated with immunoSEQ multiplex PCR, while TCRdb's copy carries only in-frame clones and drops some. The repertoire holds roughly 41,000 clones, 65% to 75% seen once, with about 10% in the top ten. Input material: peripheral blood. The receptors derive from a man aged 70 or older with COVID-19, enrolled during active disease.

This clone has just a few counts. The chain combines TRBV28 with TRBJ1-5; D call uncertain. The ends were cut back, 3 bases at V and 4 bases at J, with 10 bases in the middle. Germline V gene sequence: CDR1 MDHEN, CDR2 SYDVKM. CDR3 size: 14 residues. The CDR3 sequence is CASSFPTLNQPQHF. CDR3 DNA: TGTGCCAGCAGTTTCCCGACACTGAATCAGCCCCAGCATTTT.

V and J are TRBV6-2 or TRBV6-3 and TRBJ1-6; 7 nucleotides line up with TRBD1. Germline lookup yields CDR1 MNHEY and CDR2 SVGEGT. The CDR3 has 14 amino acids. With 4 bases clipped from V and 6 bases from J, the junction kept 3 bases outside the gene matches. CDR3: CASSWTGFNSPLHF. The CDR3 bases are TGTGCCAGCAGTTGGACAGGATTTAATTCACCCCTCCACTTT.

The chain carries TRBV20-1 and TRBJ1-2; tentative D call: TRBD1 (5 bases). Germline CDR1 is DFQATT and CDR2 is SNEGSKA (reference sequence). The V end lost 3 bases, the J end lost 6 bases, and 11 bases lay between the germline ends. The CDR3 loop spans 12 amino acids. The CDR3 reads CSASHGRDGYTF. In DNA, the CDR3 is TGCAGTGCTAGTCACGGCAGGGATGGCTACACCTTC.

The chain uses TRBV19 and TRBJ1-2; D call uncertain. The V gene's germline CDR1 is LNHDA and CDR2 SQIVND (reference sequence). This CDR3 contains 16 residues. Deletions cut 1 base from V and 1 base from J, with 13 bases between. CDR3 nucleotide sequence: TGTGCCAGTAGTATAGGTGTCACGGAGCTTAACTATGGCTACACCTTC. Translated: CASSIGVTELNYGYTF.

The rearrangement uses TRBV2 and TRBJ1-5; TRBD1 agrees at 7 bases. CDR1 and CDR2 from the germline V gene are SNHLY and FYNNEI. The CDR3 is made up of 13 amino acids. V gave up 4 bases and J gave up 6 bases; unmatched junction bases: 3. CDR3 amino acids: CASSGQGSQPQHF. The CDR3 DNA sequence: TGTGCCAGCAGTGGACAGGGTTCTCAGCCCCAGCATTTT.

The chain uses TRBV5-6 and TRBJ2-5; D possibly corresponds to TRBD2 (6 bases). Between the trimmed V and J ends, which lost 3 bases and 2 bases, there was a span of 11 bases. The germline V gene encodes CDR1 SGHDT and CDR2 YYEEEE. There are 14 residues in the CDR3. The CDR3 sequence is CASSSFRGQETQYF. The CDR3 DNA sequence: TGTGCCAGCAGCTCTTTTCGGGGGCAAGAGACCCAGTACTTC.

This clone was seen a handful of times. The chain has TRBV7-3 and TRBJ2-2; possibly TRBD1 for D (5 bases). The V end was cut by 5 bases, the J end by 2 bases, with 9 bases between. The CDR3 spans 14 residues. Germline-derived CDR1 and CDR2 are SGHTA and FQGTGA. The CDR3 here is CASSPGHNTGELFF. The CDR3 bases are TGTGCCAGCAGCCCTGGACATAACACCGGGGAGCTGTTTTTT.

The gene calls are TRBV18 and TRBJ1-5; D not resolved. Between the trimmed V and J ends, which lost 5 bases and 5 bases, there was a span of 16 bases. The CDR3 is 15 residues long. The V gene's germline CDR1 is KGHSH and CDR2 LQKENI. The CDR3 loop is CASSYTQAGDQPQHF. CDR3 nucleotide sequence: TGTGCCAGCTCATACACTCAGGCCGGGGATCAGCCCCAGCATTTT.

This clone was seen a few times. The V call is TRBV6-5, the J call TRBJ2-1; D not resolved. Trimming pared 8 bases from V and 2 bases from J, leaving 13 bases between. Germline V gives CDR1 MNHEY, CDR2 SVGAGI. This CDR3 has 14 residues. The CDR3 DNA reads as TGTGCCAGCCGGTGGAGCGTTACCTACAATGAGCAGTTCTTC. Protein: CASRWSVTYNEQFF.

The chain employs TRBV19 and TRBJ2-1, with D maybe TRBD2 (5 bases). The CDR3 totals 13 residues. The V end was cut by 8 bases, the J end by 7 bases, with 15 bases between. Germline V lookup: CDR1 LNHDA, CDR2 SQIVND (reference sequence). CDR3 in amino acids: CASRLADRNEQFF. CDR3 sequence (DNA): TGTGCCAGTCGGCTAGCTGATCGAAATGAGCAGTTCTTC.

This chain uses TRBV6-4 with TRBJ2-3; D might be TRBD2 (7 bases). The CDR3 totals 17 residues. Germline V CDR1 and CDR2: MRHNA, SNTAGT. The V end lost 3 bases, the J end lost 4 bases, and 20 bases lay between the germline ends. CDR3 DNA sequence: TGTGCCAGCAGTGAACAAGGAGGGGGGGCCGGTGCAGATACGCAGTATTTT. Amino acid sequence: CASSEQGGGAGADTQYF.

A single count supports this clone. V and J are TRBV19 and TRBJ1-5; the D gene is possibly TRBD1 (5 bases). The CDR3 spans 13 residues. The germline V gene encodes CDR1 LNHDA and CDR2 SQIVND (reference sequence). V was clipped by 8 bases and J by 3 bases, with 11 bases between them. For the CDR3, the DNA is TGTGCCAGTGGGGGGGGGTCCAATCAGCCCCAGCATTTT. Translation: CASGGGSNQPQHF. The whole variable domain, remainder taken from reference TRBV19 and TRBJ1-5, is DGGITQSPKYLFRKEGQNVTLSCEQNLNHDAMYWYRQDPGQGLRLIYYSQIVNDFQKGDIAEGYSVSREKKESFPLTVTSAQKNPTAFYLCASGGGSNQPQHFGDGTRLSIL.

The chain carries TRBV28 and TRBJ2-7; a possible D gene is TRBD2 (5 bases). V was shortened by 3 bases and J by 5 bases, with 8 bases between the two germline ends. Germline CDR1 and CDR2: MDHEN and SYDVKM. The CDR3 length is 12 residues. CDR3 sequence (DNA): TGTGCCAGCAGTTTGACGGGGAACGAGCAGTACTTC. Encoded protein: CASSLTGNEQYF. The full variable domain, with the rest looked up from reference TRBV28 and TRBJ2-7, is DVKVTQSSRYLVKRTGEKVFLECVQDMDHENMFWYRQDPGLGLRLIYFSYDVKMKEKGDIPEGYSVSREKKERFSLILESASTNQTSMYLCASSLTGNEQYFGPGTRLTVT.

This clone appeared a few times. The chain couples TRBV9 to TRBJ2-1, with TRBD2 as a possible D gene (7 bases). The length of the CDR3 is 16 residues. V dropped 4 bases and J dropped 9 bases, with 23 bases sitting between them. Germline CDR1 and CDR2: SGDLS and YYNGEE. In nucleotides, the CDR3 is TGTGCCAGCAGCTCCGGGGGGCACTCCACACCAGGTGAGCAGTTCTTC. It specifies CASSSGGHSTPGEQFF.

J is TRBJ1-1 and V is TRBV11-2; perhaps TRBD1 as D (5 bases). The CDR3 is 12 amino acids. The V gene's germline CDR1 is SGHAT and CDR2 FQNNGV. Between the trimmed V and J ends, which lost 5 bases and 11 bases, there was a span of 15 bases. The CDR3 coding sequence is TGTGCCAGCAGCCTAGCGGGGACTTGGGCTTTCTTT. Translating it yields CASSLAGTWAFF. Based on the CDR3 plus reference TRBV11-2 and TRBJ1-1, the full variable domain is EAGVAQSPRYKIIEKRQSVAFWCNPISGHATLYWYQQILGQGPKLLIQFQNNGVVDDSQLPKDRFSAERLKGVDSTLKIQPAKLEDSAVYLCASSLAGTWAFFGQGTRLTVV.

Written as DNA, the CDR3 is TGTGCCAGCTCCAGGGGGCAGGGCCATCAGCCCCAGCATTTT. It specifies CASSRGQGHQPQHF. This chain connects TRBV2 to TRBJ1-5, with 8 bases aligning to TRBD1. Per germline, CDR1 SNHLY and CDR2 FYNNEI. With V trimmed by 8 bases and J by 5 bases, 8 bases remained unmatched. The CDR3 extends over 14 amino acids.

The chain employs TRBV7-3 and TRBJ2-1; D call uncertain. This CDR3 region has 15 residues. V lost 5 bases and J 9 bases, leaving 20 bases between the germline ends. CDR1 is SGHTA, CDR2 FQGTGA, per germline. The CDR3 region has the DNA TGTGCCAGCAGCGCTCACGCGGCTCGTTTGGCTGAGCAGTTCTTC. Protein sequence: CASSAHAARLAEQFF. The full variable domain, in which reference TRBV7-3 and TRBJ2-1 provide the parts outside the CDR3, is GAGVSQTPSNKVTEKGKYVELRCDPISGHTALYWYRQSLGQGPEFLIYFQGTGAADDSGLPNDRFFAVRPEGSVSTLKIQRTERGDSAVYLCASSAHAARLAEQFFGPGTRLTVL.

The chain's CDR3 is CASSFLRGRGTEAFF. The CDR3 region has the DNA TGTGCCAGCAGTTTTCTGCGGGGACGGGGCACTGAAGCTTTCTTT. The rearrangement links TRBV5-5 to TRBJ1-1, with D tentatively TRBD1 (5 bases). Germline V gene lookup returns CDR1 SGHKS and CDR2 YYEKEE (reference sequence). This CDR3 has 15 residues. Deletions cut 5 bases from V and 4 bases from J, with 18 bases between. Variable domain in full (rest from reference TRBV5-5 and TRBJ1-1): DAGVTQSPTHLIKTRGQQVTLRCSPISGHKSVSWYQQVLGQGPQFIFQYYEKEERGRGNFPDRFSARQFPNYSSELNVNALLLGDSALYLCASSFLRGRGTEAFFGQGTRLTVV.

This chain connects TRBV5-1 to TRBJ2-3, with 10 nucleotides matching TRBD2. The germline V gene has CDR1 SGHRS and CDR2 YFSETQ. The ends lost 4 bases at V and 1 base at J; junction bases unmatched: 9. CDR3 length: 17 residues. CDR3 nucleotides: TGCGCCAGCAGCGAGCGGGAGGGGAGCTGGGGCACAGATACGCAGTATTTT. Its translation: CASSEREGSWGTDTQYF.

The chain uses TRBV7-7 and TRBJ2-1; D possibly corresponds to TRBD2 (6 bases). This CDR3 has 15 residues. V lost 5 bases to trimming and J lost 5 bases, with 16 bases between them. CDR1 and CDR2 from the germline V gene are SSHAT and FNYEAQ (reference sequence). DNA of the CDR3: TGTGCCAGCAGCCCAAATCCGGGGGTACACAATGAGCAGTTCTTC. It translates to CASSPNPGVHNEQFF.

This clone has only one observation. This chain links TRBV6-4 with TRBJ1-1, with D tentatively TRBD1 (6 bases). CDR3 length: 14 residues. Germline V gene data show CDR1 as MRHNA and CDR2 as SNTAGT. Trimming took off 3 bases at V and 4 bases at J, with 12 bases between the two ends. The CDR3 loop is CASSDQQGATEAFF. Written as DNA, the CDR3 is TGTGCCAGCAGTGATCAACAGGGAGCCACTGAAGCTTTCTTT.

V is TRBV4-1 and J is TRBJ2-7; TRBD2 might be the D (5 bases). Per the germline V gene, CDR1 is MGHRA and CDR2 is YSYEKL. The CDR3 is made up of 14 amino acids. Between the trimmed V and J ends, which lost 7 bases and 0 bases, there was a span of 13 bases. CDR3 in amino acids: CASKKPGSSYEQYF. In nucleotides, the CDR3 is TGCGCCAGCAAAAAACCGGGATCCTCCTACGAGCAGTACTTC.

The V gene is TRBV5-8, the J gene TRBJ1-2; D gene unclear. The CDR3 covers 13 residues. V shed 4 bases and J shed 5 bases, with 12 bases lying between them. Looked up from germline, CDR1 is SGHTS and CDR2 is YDEGEE. CDR3 in amino acids: CASSRVGDYGYTF. The CDR3 DNA reads as TGTGCCAGCAGCCGCGTCGGTGATTATGGCTACACCTTC.

This clone came up a few times. The genes are TRBV19 and TRBJ1-2; 9 bases map to TRBD1. With V trimmed by 2 bases and J by 8 bases, 9 bases remained unmatched. Germline assignment: CDR1 LNHDA and CDR2 SQIVND (reference sequence). The CDR3 loop spans 15 amino acids. CDR3: CASSIWDRASGGYTF. As DNA, the CDR3 is TGTGCCAGTAGTATATGGGACAGGGCGTCCGGGGGCTACACCTTC.

V usage is TRBV18 and J usage is TRBJ1-1; D is undetermined. Germline lookup yields CDR1 KGHSH and CDR2 LQKENI. Trimming shortened V by 0 bases and J by 1 base, and 12 bases separated the two germline ends. The CDR3 length is 16 residues. The CDR3 loop is CASSPPDGIGNTEAFF. In DNA, the CDR3 is TGTGCCAGCTCACCACCGGACGGGATAGGGAACACTGAAGCTTTCTTT.

The J gene is TRBJ1-2, the V gene TRBV6-2 or TRBV6-3; weak D call: TRBD1 (5 bases). V was trimmed by 5 bases and J by 3 bases, leaving 10 bases between them. Looked up from germline, CDR1 is MNHEY and CDR2 is SVGEGT. The CDR3 covers 13 residues. CDR3 sequence: CASSIQAYYGYTF. The CDR3 DNA sequence: TGTGCCAGCAGTATACAGGCCTACTATGGCTACACCTTC.

The rearrangement links TRBV11-3 to TRBJ2-1, with 10 positions matching TRBD2. Germline trimming cut 5 bases from V and 12 bases from J; bases unmatched to any gene: 10. Germline V gives CDR1 SGHNT, CDR2 YENEEA. The CDR3 consists of 14 residues. This chain's CDR3 is CASSPRSSGSRQFF. The CDR3 DNA follows: TGTGCCAGCAGCCCCCGCTCTAGCGGGAGTAGGCAGTTCTTC.

The chain couples TRBV5-1 to TRBJ2-2; D is possibly TRBD1 (6 bases). Germline V gene data show CDR1 as SGHRS and CDR2 as YFSETQ. Trimming took 4 bases from V and 5 from J, leaving 18 bases between them. This CDR3 is built from 16 residues. For the CDR3, the DNA is TGCGCCAGCAGCCTATTGAGGACAGAGAGGACCGGGGAGCTGTTTTTT. This encodes CASSLLRTERTGELFF.

This clone was recorded only once. This chain links TRBV28 with TRBJ2-7; D is possibly TRBD2 (6 bases). This CDR3 has 14 amino acids. The V end lost 3 bases, the J end lost 6 bases, and 15 bases lay between the germline ends. CDR1 MDHEN and CDR2 SYDVKM come from the germline V gene. CDR3: CASSLGGQLGEQYF. CDR3 bases: TGTGCCAGCAGTTTGGGAGGTCAACTCGGCGAGCAGTACTTC.

This chain uses TRBV3-1 (or the pseudogene TRBV3-2) with TRBJ2-1, with 8 nucleotides matching TRBD2. The CDR3 is made up of 17 amino acids. Germline lookup yields CDR1 LGHDT and CDR2 YNNKEL (reference sequence). V dropped 4 bases and J dropped 6; count of bases not matched to a gene: 14. CDR3 amino acids: CASSPTGTRRYGNEQFF. As DNA, the CDR3 is TGTGCCAGCAGCCCAACCGGGACTAGAAGGTATGGCAATGAGCAGTTCTTC.